Presented here are 11 T cell receptor beta chains from one specimen sequenced in a study of CD8+ T cells in alopecia areata (dated by TCRdb to about 2018). This sample's time point label indicates: 20 to 30 weeks on oral tofacitinib. Explained via the paper, the treatment or condition label denotes: oral pan-JAK inhibitor, 5-10 mg twice daily. The library was produced with the immunoSEQ multiplex PCR assay. RNA was extracted from all samples and reverse transcribed into cDNA, which served as template for TCR sequencing. Sourced from immuneACCESS, this table was stored by TCRdb with only in-frame sequences that have V and J called. A share of the clones is absent; for the studies checked, an unresolved V gene accounts for under half, and the remainder has no known explanation. Present in this sample are roughly 190,000 clones, approximately 61% of which were seen just once. The ten largest clones take up 1% of the sample.

This specimen consisted of CD4+ T cells sorted from blood, obtained at week 24, from a patient treated with tofacitinib. These receptors all come from a human donor with alopecia areata.

The V gene is TRBV9, the J gene TRBJ2-1; 8 nucleotides align to TRBD2. This CDR3 has 15 amino acids. Germline V CDR1 and CDR2: SGDLS, YYNGEE. With V trimmed by 0 bases and J by 4 bases, 3 bases remained unmatched. The DNA for the CDR3 is TGTGCCAGCAGCGTAGAACTAGCGGTATACAATGAGCAGTTCTTC. Protein product: CASSVELAVYNEQFF.

This clone was counted once. At one end the junction does not follow the germline gene, possibly because of a read error. This chain links TRBV7-2 with TRBJ2-7; 7 bases are a match to TRBD2. The CDR3 spans 13 residues. Looked up from germline, CDR1 is SGHTA and CDR2 is FQGNSA. As DNA, the CDR3 is TGTGCCAGCAGGTTAGCGGGTATGCGCGAGCAGTACTTC. This translates into CASRLAGMREQYF. The whole variable domain, remainder taken from reference TRBV7-2 and TRBJ2-7, is GAGVSQSPSNKVTEKGKDVELRCDPISGHTALYWYRQSLGQGLEFLIYFQGNSAPDKSGLPSDRFSAERTGGSVSTLTIQRTQQEDSAVYLCASRLAGMREQYFGPGTRLTVT.

This rearrangement joins TRBV4-1 to TRBJ1-5; D is undetermined. V was clipped by 4 bases and J by 9 bases, with 16 bases between them. CDR3 length equals 14 residues. CDR1 and CDR2 from the germline V gene are MGHRA and YSYEKL. CDR3 in DNA: TGCGCCAGCAGCCCGGAGGGATCGGGATTGCCCCAGCATTTT. Amino acids: CASSPEGSGLPQHF.

This clone was seen a handful of times. The rearrangement joins TRBV4-1 to TRBJ1-5; no definite D call. Germline V CDR1 and CDR2: MGHRA, YSYEKL. The CDR3 is made up of 16 amino acids. Trimming shortened V by 0 bases and J by 2 bases, and 11 bases separated the two germline ends. CDR3 residues: CASSQEGSLGNQPQHF. Written as DNA, the CDR3 is TGCGCCAGCAGCCAAGAAGGCAGTCTGGGCAATCAGCCCCAGCATTTT.

This rearrangement joins TRBV7-9 to TRBJ2-3; D possibly matches TRBD1 or TRBD2 (6 bases each). CDR3 size: 14 residues. Germline CDR1 reads SEHNR; CDR2 reads FQNEAQ (reference sequence). V lost 5 bases, J lost 6 bases, and 15 bases lay in between. For the CDR3, the DNA is TGTGCCAGCAGCCGGGTGGAGGGGGGTGATACGCAGTATTTT. Its translation is CASSRVEGGDTQYF.

The chain combines TRBV6-5 with TRBJ1-2; D gene uncertain. The V gene lost 6 bases and the J gene lost 8 bases, with 10 bases spanning the gap. The CDR3 loop spans 11 amino acids. Per the germline V gene, CDR1 is MNHEY and CDR2 is SVGAGI. CDR3: CASSPGNGYTF. The CDR3 DNA reads as TGTGCCAGCAGCCCGGGAAACGGCTACACCTTC.

This chain links TRBV29-1 with TRBJ2-3; D gene uncertain. The V and J ends lost 5 bases and 2 bases respectively, with 14 bases between them. Germline CDR1 reads SQVTM; CDR2 reads ANQGSEA. The CDR3 runs to 14 residues. In DNA, the CDR3 is TGCAGCGTTATAGGTGCCGGACCCACAGATACGCAGTATTTT. As protein: CSVIGAGPTDTQYF.

V and J are TRBV11-2 and TRBJ2-7; D is unclear. CDR1 and CDR2 from the germline V gene are SGHAT and FQNNGV. The CDR3 sequence is 14 residues long. Trimming removed 5 bases at V and 2 bases at J, with 13 bases between. The CDR3 reads CASSRSMEPYEQYF. The DNA of the CDR3 is TGTGCCAGCAGCCGAAGCATGGAGCCCTACGAGCAGTACTTC.

This rearrangement joins TRBV13 to TRBJ1-1, with TRBD1 matching 8 bases. This CDR3 has 16 amino acids. The V segment lost 3 bases and the J segment 1 base; nucleotides outside the gene matches: 7. Germline V gene data show CDR1 as PRHDT and CDR2 as FYEKMQ (reference sequence). Here the CDR3 DNA reads TGTGCCAGCAGCTTCTACCCCGGGACAGGGAACACTGAAGCTTTCTTT. Translating it yields CASSFYPGTGNTEAFF.

J is TRBJ2-1 and V is TRBV5-6; D perhaps matches TRBD2 (6 bases). V lost 6 bases and J 6 bases, leaving 19 bases between the germline ends. This CDR3 region has 15 residues. Looked up from germline, CDR1 is SGHDT and CDR2 is YYEEEE. The CDR3 here is CASTITSRLFNEQFF. In nucleotides, the CDR3 is TGTGCCAGCACCATCACTAGCCGTCTTTTCAATGAGCAGTTCTTC.

The V gene is TRBV27, the J gene TRBJ1-4, with a tentative D call TRBD1 (6 bases). The CDR3 extends over 15 amino acids. Per germline, CDR1 MNHEY and CDR2 SMNVEV (reference sequence). V shed 5 bases and J shed 10 bases, with 20 bases lying between them. The CDR3 DNA reads as TGTGCCAGCAGTCTACTAGGACAGTCGGACAGAAAACTGTTTTTT. Its translation: CASSLLGQSDRKLFF.